This T cell receptor beta chain was sequenced during a study of T-cell reconstitution after alpha-beta-depleted transplantation in children. Germline CDR1 reads DFQATT; CDR2 reads SNEGSKA (reference sequence). V was cut by 5 bases and J by 1 base, with 12 bases left in between. The CDR3 runs to 14 residues. Unique molecular identifiers were incorporated when the TCRbeta library was constructed. From the PCR reads, TCRdb called clonotypes with MiXCR, one entry per CDR3 protein. Of hundreds of thousands of distinct CDR3 sequences in the sample, approximately 20% are singletons; the top ten hold about 3.1%. This clonotype has just a few counts.

The clonotype originates from a human donor who donated a stem cell graft to a child with acute lymphoblastic leukemia. V usage is TRBV20-1 and J usage is TRBJ2-4, with TRBD2 as a possible D gene (6 bases). The sequencing used PBMCs from the stem cell graft donor, collected from the stem cell graft. This chain's CDR3 is CSAEGGGAKNIQYF. The CDR3 DNA reads as TGCAGTGCTGAGGGAGGTGGCGCCAAAAACATTCAGTACTTC.